A selection of T cell receptor beta chains follows, all from one sample in a study of blood T cell repertoires in COVID-19. Clones were read by immunoSEQ multiplex PCR, and TCRdb kept only the in-frame ones, dropping some. The profile shows 200,000 or so clones, about 86% of them singletons. Material: PBMCs or T cells enriched from blood (not recorded which). These receptors came from a woman aged 40 to 55 with acute COVID-19. CDR3s include the opening cysteine and the closing phenylalanine or tryptophan. D genes are given only for firm matches. Rows may omit the clone size; those that give it use once, few, many or a size class.

abundance,j_gene,v_gene,d_gene,CDR3aa,CDR3nt
-,TRBJ2-7,TRBV7-9,-,CASSWGAYEQYF,TGTGCCAGCAGCTGGGGGGCCTACGAGCAGTACTTC
-,TRBJ2-2,TRBV28,-,CASQSPLGGPDTGELFF,TGTGCCTCTCAATCCCCCCTGGGTGGGCCGGACACCGGGGAGCTGTTTTTT
once,TRBJ1-2,TRBV6-2/TRBV6-3,-,CASSPRGGSGYTF,TGTGCCAGCAGTCCCCGAGGAGGGAGTGGCTACACCTTC
-,TRBJ1-5,TRBV29-1,-,CSVLGGSNQPQHF,TGCAGCGTTCTAGGGGGAAGCAATCAGCCCCAGCATTTT
-,TRBJ1-3,TRBV19,-,CASSIFGRTSGNTIYF,TGTGCCAGTAGTATTTTCGGCAGGACTTCAGGAAACACCATATATTTT
-,TRBJ2-3,TRBV6-5,TRBD1,CAMDRATDTQYF,TGTGCCATGGACAGGGCCACAGATACGCAGTATTTT
-,TRBJ2-4,TRBV28,TRBD2,CASSQGGGSGGIQYF,TGTGCCAGCAGTCAAGGTGGGGGGAGCGGGGGCATTCAGTACTTC
-,TRBJ2-7,TRBV19,TRBD2,CASSRTSESLTYEQYF,TGTGCCAGTAGCAGGACTAGCGAATCCTTAACCTACGAGCAGTACTTC
-,TRBJ2-3,TRBV28,TRBD1,CASTVTPWTGENTQYF,TGTGCCAGCACAGTTACCCCCTGGACAGGGGAAAATACGCAGTATTTT
-,TRBJ1-5,TRBV28,TRBD1,CASSLFRTGVDQPQHF,TGTGCCAGCAGTTTATTTCGGACAGGGGTCGATCAGCCCCAGCATTTT
-,TRBJ2-1,TRBV7-9,TRBD2,CASSPLLAGGSNEQFF,TGTGCCAGCAGCCCTCTCCTAGCGGGAGGGTCAAATGAGCAGTTCTTC
-,TRBJ1-2,TRBV28,-,CASSSGDIYGYTF,TGTGCCAGCAGTTCCGGGGACATTTATGGCTACACCTTC
-,TRBJ2-7,TRBV16,-,CASSQSYYEQYF,TGTGCCAGCAGCCAATCGTACTACGAGCAGTACTTC
-,TRBJ2-7,TRBV19,TRBD2,CASGAGGGTYEQYF,TGTGCCAGTGGAGCGGGAGGCGGTACCTACGAGCAGTACTTC
-,TRBJ2-3,TRBV5-1,-,CASSLALARTDTQYF,TGCGCCAGCAGCTTGGCTCTAGCCCGCACAGATACGCAGTATTTT
-,TRBJ1-1,TRBV5-1,-,CASSLLEVATEAFF,TGCGCCAGCAGCTTGCTTGAGGTAGCCACTGAAGCTTTCTTT
-,TRBJ2-7,TRBV5-4,TRBD1,CASSPAGRGSSYEQYF,TGTGCCAGCAGCCCGGCGGGCAGGGGGTCTTCCTACGAGCAGTACTTC
-,TRBJ1-2,TRBV5-4,TRBD1,CASSYQTGIYGYTF,TGTGCCAGCAGCTACCAGACAGGGATCTATGGCTACACCTTC
-,TRBJ2-7,TRBV18,TRBD1,CASSRGQGYEQYF,TGTGCCAGCTCACGTGGACAGGGCTACGAGCAGTACTTC
-,TRBJ1-5,TRBV15,TRBD1,CATSRGQGVISPQHF,TGTGCCACCAGCAGAGGTCAGGGGGTAATCAGCCCCCAGCATTTT
-,TRBJ2-7,TRBV3-1/TRBV3-2,TRBD1,CASSQKDRDLSYEQYF,TGTGCCAGCAGCCAGAAGGACAGGGATCTTTCCTACGAGCAGTACTTC
-,TRBJ2-2,TRBV28,TRBD1,CASSSYHHRGQDTGELFF,TGTGCCAGCAGTTCCTATCACCACAGGGGCCAAGACACCGGGGAGCTGTTTTTT
-,TRBJ1-5,TRBV7-9,-,CASSLGRENSNQPQHF,TGTGCCAGCAGCTTAGGGAGGGAGAATAGCAATCAGCCCCAGCATTTT
-,TRBJ2-1,TRBV18,TRBD1,CASSPQETGGGDEQFF,TGTGCCAGCTCACCACAAGAGACAGGGGGTGGTGATGAGCAGTTCTTC
few,TRBJ2-7,TRBV10-3,TRBD1,CAISPGTGEREQYF,TGTGCCATCAGTCCCGGGACAGGGGAACGCGAGCAGTACTTC
-,TRBJ1-2,TRBV9,-,CASSVAPGGRIYGYTF,TGTGCCAGCAGCGTAGCCCCGGGGGGGCGTATCTATGGCTACACCTTC
-,TRBJ2-3,TRBV24-1,-,CATSDGGPSTDTQYF,TGTGCCACCAGTGATGGAGGACCGAGCACAGATACGCAGTATTTT
many,TRBJ2-1,TRBV28,-,CASSSYRQAYNEQFF,TGTGCCAGCAGTTCCTACCGACAGGCCTACAATGAGCAGTTCTTC
-,TRBJ1-5,TRBV5-1,-,CASRLTGDSNQPQHF,TGCGCCAGCCGTTTGACAGGAGATAGCAATCAGCCCCAGCATTTT
-,TRBJ1-3,TRBV6-1,-,CASSEHRDGNTIYF,TGTGCCAGCAGTGAACACAGGGATGGAAACACCATATATTTT
-,TRBJ1-2,TRBV5-5,-,CASSLGGLDGYTF,TGTGCCAGCAGCTTAGGAGGGTTGGACGGCTACACCTTC
-,TRBJ2-5,TRBV5-4,-,CASSPEVWAGDWETQYF,TGTGCCAGCAGCCCGGAAGTCTGGGCAGGGGATTGGGAGACCCAGTACTTC
-,TRBJ1-1,TRBV7-3,-,CASSPGHAVNTEAFF,TGTGCCAGCAGCCCTGGACATGCGGTGAACACTGAAGCTTTCTTT
-,TRBJ2-1,TRBV14,-,CASSQERPGLSSGEFF,TGTGCCAGCAGCCAAGAAAGGCCAGGCCTTAGCTCGGGGGAGTTCTTC
-,TRBJ1-1,TRBV11-2,TRBD1,CASSKTGGAIEAFF,TGTGCCAGCAGCAAGACAGGGGGAGCCATTGAAGCTTTCTTT
-,TRBJ1-6,TRBV27,TRBD1,CASSHRTGGNSPLHF,TGTGCCAGCAGTCACCGGACAGGGGGTAATTCACCCCTCCACTTT
-,TRBJ2-3,TRBV5-8,-,CASSLERRRSTDTQYF,TGTGCCAGCAGCTTGGAGAGGAGGAGATCCACAGATACGCAGTATTTT
-,TRBJ2-4,TRBV2,-,CASRAPRLAKNIQYF,TGTGCCAGCAGGGCCCCTAGACTAGCCAAAAACATTCAGTACTTC
-,TRBJ2-1,TRBV7-3,-,CASTRRGGSSYNEQFF,TGTGCCAGCACCCGGAGGGGCGGGTCCTCCTACAATGAGCAGTTCTTC
-,TRBJ2-7,TRBV7-6,TRBD2,CASSRTSGAYEQYF,TGTGCCAGCAGCCGCACTAGCGGGGCCTACGAGCAGTACTTC
-,TRBJ1-2,TRBV11-2,-,CASSPDTYGYTF,TGTGCCAGCAGCCCTGACACCTATGGCTACACCTTC
-,TRBJ2-1,TRBV12-3/TRBV12-4,-,CASSFVSYNEQFF,TGTGCCAGCAGTTTTGTCAGTTACAATGAGCAGTTCTTC
-,TRBJ1-6,TRBV6-1,-,CASSERSPSRESPLHF,TGTGCCAGCAGTGAAAGGTCCCCTAGTCGGGAGTCACCCCTCCACTTT
once,TRBJ2-7,TRBV27,-,CASSSGVGPYEQYF,TGTGCCAGCAGTTCCGGGGTGGGCCCTTACGAGCAGTACTTC
-,TRBJ1-5,TRBV27,-,CASSPRLGNQPQHF,TGTGCCAGCAGTCCTAGGCTAGGCAATCAGCCCCAGCATTTT
-,TRBJ1-6,TRBV9,-,CASSGGVNSPLHF,TGTGCCAGCAGCGGAGGAGTTAATTCACCCCTCCACTTT
-,TRBJ2-1,TRBV28,-,CASIPRGGPNEQFF,TGTGCCAGCATCCCTAGGGGAGGCCCCAATGAGCAGTTCTTC
-,TRBJ2-5,TRBV14,-,CASSQNSQETQYF,TGTGCCAGCAGCCAAAACAGCCAAGAGACCCAGTACTTC
-,TRBJ2-7,TRBV6-1,TRBD1,CASSGTGISLGRSAEQYF,TGTGCCAGCAGTGGGACAGGGATCAGCTTGGGGCGCTCGGCCGAGCAGTACTTC
-,TRBJ2-7,TRBV18,TRBD1,CASSGRQGNYEQYF,TGTGCCAGCTCAGGACGACAGGGTAATTACGAGCAGTACTTC
-,TRBJ2-3,TRBV4-2,TRBD2,CASSQGTSGGGSGTDTQYF,TGTGCCAGCAGCCAAGGGACTAGCGGAGGGGGGTCAGGCACAGATACGCAGTATTTT